Below, one T cell receptor beta chain is given with its context. Data came from immunoSEQ multiplex PCR; TCRdb stores just in-frame clones and leaves some out. The sample shows under 350,000 clones, 86% of them seen only once. Per the germline V gene, CDR1 is SGHNT and CDR2 is YYREEE (reference sequence). Trimming took 4 bases from V and 7 from J, leaving 21 bases between them. The CDR3 extends over 15 amino acids. The source of the sample is a study of blood T cell repertoires in COVID-19. The chain carries TRBV5-4 and TRBJ2-7; perhaps TRBD2 as D (5 bases). The origin of this receptor is a woman in her thirties or forties with acute COVID-19. The specimen sequenced was PBMCs or T cells enriched from blood (not recorded which). The CDR3 DNA follows: TGTGCCAGCAGCCGGAGAGAGGGTTCCGCAGCGGAGCAGTACTTC. This encodes CASSRREGSAAEQYF.